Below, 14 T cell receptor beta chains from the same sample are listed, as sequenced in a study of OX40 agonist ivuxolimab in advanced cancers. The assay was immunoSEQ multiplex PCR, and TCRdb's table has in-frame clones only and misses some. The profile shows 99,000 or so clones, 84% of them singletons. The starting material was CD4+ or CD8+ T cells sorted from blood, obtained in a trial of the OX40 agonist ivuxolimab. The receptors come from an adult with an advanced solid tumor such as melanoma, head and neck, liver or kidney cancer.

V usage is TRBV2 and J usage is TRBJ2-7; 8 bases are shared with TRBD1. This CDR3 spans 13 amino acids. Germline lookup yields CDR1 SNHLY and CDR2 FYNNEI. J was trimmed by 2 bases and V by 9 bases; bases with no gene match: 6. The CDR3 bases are TGTGCCAGACGGACAGGGTCCACCTACGAGCAGTACTTC. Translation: CARRTGSTYEQYF.

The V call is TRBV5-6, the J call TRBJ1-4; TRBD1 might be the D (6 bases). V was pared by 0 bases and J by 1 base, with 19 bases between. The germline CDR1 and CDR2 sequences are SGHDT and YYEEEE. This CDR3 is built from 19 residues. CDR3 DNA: TGTGCCAGCAGCTTGGGGAATTGGGGGGCAGGAGAAACTAATGAAAAACTGTTTTTT. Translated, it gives CASSLGNWGAGETNEKLFF.

The CDR3 reads CASSLDSSIPFTGNTIYF. The CDR3 DNA sequence: TGTGCCAGCAGCCTGGACAGTTCCATTCCTTTTACTGGAAACACCATATATTTT. The chain carries TRBV5-6 and TRBJ1-3; a weak D match, TRBD1 (6 bases). Per the germline V gene, CDR1 is SGHDT and CDR2 is YYEEEE. This CDR3 is 18 amino acids long. Between the trimmed V and J ends, which lost 4 bases and 2 bases, there was a span of 22 bases.

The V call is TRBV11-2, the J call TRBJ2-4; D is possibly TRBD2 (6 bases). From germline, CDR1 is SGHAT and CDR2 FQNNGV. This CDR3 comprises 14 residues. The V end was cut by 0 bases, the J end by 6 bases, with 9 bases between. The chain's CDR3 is CASSLEDYPNIQYF. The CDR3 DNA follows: TGTGCCAGCAGCTTAGAGGACTACCCAAACATTCAGTACTTC.

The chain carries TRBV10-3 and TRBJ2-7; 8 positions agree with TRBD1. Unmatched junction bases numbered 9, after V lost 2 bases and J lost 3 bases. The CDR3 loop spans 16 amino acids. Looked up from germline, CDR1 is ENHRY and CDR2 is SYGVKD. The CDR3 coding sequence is TGTGCCATCAGTGAGCCCAAGACAGGGGTCGGCTACGAGCAGTACTTC. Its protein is CAISEPKTGVGYEQYF.

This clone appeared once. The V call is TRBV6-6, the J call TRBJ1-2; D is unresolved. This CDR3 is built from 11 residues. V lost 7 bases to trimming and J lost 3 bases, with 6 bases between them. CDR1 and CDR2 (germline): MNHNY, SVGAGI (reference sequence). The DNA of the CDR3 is TGTGCCAGCATCTTAGACTATGGCTACACCTTC. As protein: CASILDYGYTF.

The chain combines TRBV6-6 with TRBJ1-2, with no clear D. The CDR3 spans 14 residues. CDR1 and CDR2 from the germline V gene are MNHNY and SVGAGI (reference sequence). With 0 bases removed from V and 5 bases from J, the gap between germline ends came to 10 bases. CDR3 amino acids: CASSYSGQDYGYTF. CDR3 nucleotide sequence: TGTGCCAGCAGTTACTCGGGTCAGGATTATGGCTACACCTTC.

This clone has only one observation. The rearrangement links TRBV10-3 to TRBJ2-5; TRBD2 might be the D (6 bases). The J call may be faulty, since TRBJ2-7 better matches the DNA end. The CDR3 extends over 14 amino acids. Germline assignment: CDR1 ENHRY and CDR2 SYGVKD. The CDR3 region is CAISDGGDSYEQYF. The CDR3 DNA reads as TGTGCCATCAGTGATGGCGGGGACTCCTACGAGCAGTACTTC.

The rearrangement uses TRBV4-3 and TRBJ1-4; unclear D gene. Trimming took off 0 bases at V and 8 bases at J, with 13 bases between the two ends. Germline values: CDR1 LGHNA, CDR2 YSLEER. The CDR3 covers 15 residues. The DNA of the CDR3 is TGCGCCAGCAGCCAAGATTACTCCGATTCGGAAAAACTGTTTTTT. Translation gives CASSQDYSDSEKLFF.

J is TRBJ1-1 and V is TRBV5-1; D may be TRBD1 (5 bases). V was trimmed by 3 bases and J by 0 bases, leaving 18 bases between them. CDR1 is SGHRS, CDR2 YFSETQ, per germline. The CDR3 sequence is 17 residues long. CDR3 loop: CASSSQPGPTLNTEAFF. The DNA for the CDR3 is TGCGCCAGCAGCTCGCAGCCGGGACCAACTTTGAACACTGAAGCTTTCTTT.

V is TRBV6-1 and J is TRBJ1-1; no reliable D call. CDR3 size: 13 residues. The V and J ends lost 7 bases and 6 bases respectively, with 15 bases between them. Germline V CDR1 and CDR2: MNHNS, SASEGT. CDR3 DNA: TGTGCCAGCACCCAGAGCGGAGGTCCTGAAGCTTTCTTT. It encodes CASTQSGGPEAFF.

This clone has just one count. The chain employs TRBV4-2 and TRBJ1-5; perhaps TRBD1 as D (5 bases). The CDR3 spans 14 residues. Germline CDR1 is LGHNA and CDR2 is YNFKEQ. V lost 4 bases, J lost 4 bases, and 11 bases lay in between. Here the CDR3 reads CASSPEEGNQPQHF. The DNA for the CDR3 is TGTGCCAGCAGCCCAGAAGAGGGGAATCAGCCCCAGCATTTT.

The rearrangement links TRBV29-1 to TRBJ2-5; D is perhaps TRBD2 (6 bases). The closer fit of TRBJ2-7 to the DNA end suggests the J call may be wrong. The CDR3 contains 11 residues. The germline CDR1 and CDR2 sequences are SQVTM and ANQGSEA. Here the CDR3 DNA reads TGCAGCATTCGTCTAGCGATCGAGCAGTACTTC. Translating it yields CSIRLAIEQYF.

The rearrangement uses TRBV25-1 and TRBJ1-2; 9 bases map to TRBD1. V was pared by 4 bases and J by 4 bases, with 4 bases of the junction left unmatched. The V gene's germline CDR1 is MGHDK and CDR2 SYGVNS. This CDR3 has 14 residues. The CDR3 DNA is TGTGCCAGCAGTGCGACAGGGGGACTCTATGGCTACACCTTC. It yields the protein CASSATGGLYGYTF.